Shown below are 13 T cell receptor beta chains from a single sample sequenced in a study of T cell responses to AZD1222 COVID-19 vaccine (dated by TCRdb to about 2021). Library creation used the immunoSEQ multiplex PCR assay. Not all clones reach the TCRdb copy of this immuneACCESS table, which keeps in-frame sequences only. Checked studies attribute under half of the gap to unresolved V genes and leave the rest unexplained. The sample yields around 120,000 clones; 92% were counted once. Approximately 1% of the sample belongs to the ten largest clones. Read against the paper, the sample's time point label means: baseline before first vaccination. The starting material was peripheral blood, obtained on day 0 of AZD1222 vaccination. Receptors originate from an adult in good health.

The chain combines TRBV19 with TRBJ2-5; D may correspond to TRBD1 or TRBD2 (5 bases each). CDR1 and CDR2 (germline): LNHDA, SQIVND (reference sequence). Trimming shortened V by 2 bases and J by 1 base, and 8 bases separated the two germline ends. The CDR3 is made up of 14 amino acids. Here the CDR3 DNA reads TGTGCCAGTAGTATAATCGGGACCCAAGAGACCCAGTACTTC. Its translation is CASSIIGTQETQYF. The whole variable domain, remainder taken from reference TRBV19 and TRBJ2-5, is DGGITQSPKYLFRKEGQNVTLSCEQNLNHDAMYWYRQDPGQGLRLIYYSQIVNDFQKGDIAEGYSVSREKKESFPLTVTSAQKNPTAFYLCASSIIGTQETQYFGPGTRLLVL.

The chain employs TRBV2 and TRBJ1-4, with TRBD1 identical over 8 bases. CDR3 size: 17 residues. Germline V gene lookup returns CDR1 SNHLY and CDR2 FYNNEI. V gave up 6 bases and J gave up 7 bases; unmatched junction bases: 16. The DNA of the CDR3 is TGTGCCAGCAGCTTGACCGGGACAGGTTATTTTCGTGAAAAACTGTTTTTT. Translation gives CASSLTGTGYFREKLFF.

CDR3 protein: CASGLAPNDNEQFF. Here the CDR3 DNA reads TGTGCTAGTGGTTTGGCCCCGAACGACAATGAGCAGTTCTTC. This chain joins TRBV12-5 and TRBJ2-1; the D is unclear. V was pared by 1 base and J by 5 bases, with 9 bases between. Germline CDR1 LGHNT, CDR2 FRNRAP. The CDR3 sequence is 14 residues long.

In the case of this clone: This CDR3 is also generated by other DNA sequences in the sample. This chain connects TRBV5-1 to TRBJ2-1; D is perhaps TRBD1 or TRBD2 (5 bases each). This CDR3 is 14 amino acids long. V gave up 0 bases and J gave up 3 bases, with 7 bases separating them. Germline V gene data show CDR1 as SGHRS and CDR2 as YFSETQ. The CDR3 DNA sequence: TGCGCCAGCAGCTTGGGGGACCGCTACAATGAGCAGTTCTTC. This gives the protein CASSLGDRYNEQFF.

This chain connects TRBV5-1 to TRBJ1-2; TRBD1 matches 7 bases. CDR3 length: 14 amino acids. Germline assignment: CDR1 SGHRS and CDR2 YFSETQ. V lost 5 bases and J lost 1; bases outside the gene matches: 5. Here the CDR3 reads CASRRTGHNYGYTF. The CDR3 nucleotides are TGCGCCAGCAGACGGACAGGCCATAACTATGGCTACACCTTC. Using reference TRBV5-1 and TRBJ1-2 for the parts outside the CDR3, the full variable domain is KAGVTQTPRYLIKTRGQQVTLSCSPISGHRSVSWYQQTPGQGLQFLFEYFSETQRNKGNFPGRFSGRQFSNSRSEMNVSTLELGDSALYLCASRRTGHNYGYTFGSGTRLTVV.

CDR3 sequence reads: CASSPDRGGQPQHF. CDR3 coding DNA: TGTGCCAGCAGTCCAGACAGGGGGGGTCAGCCCCAGCATTTT. The chain has TRBV28 and TRBJ1-5, with TRBD1 matching 9 bases. With V trimmed by 5 bases and J by 6 bases, 5 bases remained unmatched. The CDR3 has 14 residues. From germline, CDR1 is MDHEN and CDR2 SYDVKM. Combining the CDR3 with reference TRBV28 and TRBJ1-5 gives the whole variable domain DVKVTQSSRYLVKRTGEKVFLECVQDMDHENMFWYRQDPGLGLRLIYFSYDVKMKEKGDIPEGYSVSREKKERFSLILESASTNQTSMYLCASSPDRGGQPQHFGDGTRLSIL.

The CDR3 coding sequence is TGTGCCAGTAGGGACAGGGGGTACAATGAGCAGTTCTTC. Its translation is CASRDRGYNEQFF. The V call is TRBV19, the J call TRBJ2-1; TRBD1 aligns across 10 bases. Germline V gene lookup returns CDR1 LNHDA and CDR2 SQIVND (reference sequence). The trim removed 6 bases at V and 4 bases at J, leaving 0 bases unmatched. This CDR3 is 13 amino acids long.

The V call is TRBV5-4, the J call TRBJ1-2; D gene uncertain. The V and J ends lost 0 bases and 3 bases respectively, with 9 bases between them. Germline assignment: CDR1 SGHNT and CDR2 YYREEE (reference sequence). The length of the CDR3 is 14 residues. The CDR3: CASSLAGSDYGYTF. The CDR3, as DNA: TGTGCCAGCAGCTTGGCCGGCAGCGACTATGGCTACACCTTC.

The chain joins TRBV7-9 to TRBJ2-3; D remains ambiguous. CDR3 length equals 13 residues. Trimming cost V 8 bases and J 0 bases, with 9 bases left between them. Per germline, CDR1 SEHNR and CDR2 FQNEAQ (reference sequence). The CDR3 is CASLKLSTDTQYF. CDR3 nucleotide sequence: TGTGCCAGCCTAAAACTCAGCACAGATACGCAGTATTTT.

The CDR3: CASRGLDNEQFF. The CDR3 DNA reads TGTGCAAGTCGCGGGTTAGACAATGAGCAGTTCTTC. V gene TRBV12-2 combines with J gene TRBJ2-1. TRBV12-2 is classified as a pseudogene. The CDR3 runs to 12 residues.

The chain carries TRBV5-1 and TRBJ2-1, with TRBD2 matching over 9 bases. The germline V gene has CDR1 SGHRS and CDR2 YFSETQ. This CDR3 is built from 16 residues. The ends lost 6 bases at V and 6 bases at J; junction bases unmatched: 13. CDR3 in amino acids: CASMSSRGRVFNEQFF. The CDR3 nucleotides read TGCGCCAGCATGTCGTCTCGCGGGAGGGTTTTCAATGAGCAGTTCTTC.

The CDR3 protein is CASSEQGAGYEQYF. The DNA of the CDR3 is TGTGCCAGCAGTGAACAGGGGGCGGGTTACGAGCAGTACTTC. The V and J genes are TRBV2 and TRBJ2-7; 8 bases line up with TRBD1. The CDR3 spans 14 residues. The germline gives CDR1 SNHLY, CDR2 FYNNEI. V shed 2 bases, J shed 4 bases, and the junction held 4 bases outside the gene matches.

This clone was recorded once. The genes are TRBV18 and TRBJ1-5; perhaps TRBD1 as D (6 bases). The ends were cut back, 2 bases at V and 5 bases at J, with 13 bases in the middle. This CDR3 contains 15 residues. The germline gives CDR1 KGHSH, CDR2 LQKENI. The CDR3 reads CASSPRGGGDQPQHF. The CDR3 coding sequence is TGTGCCAGCTCACCAAGGGGGGGAGGAGATCAGCCCCAGCATTTT.